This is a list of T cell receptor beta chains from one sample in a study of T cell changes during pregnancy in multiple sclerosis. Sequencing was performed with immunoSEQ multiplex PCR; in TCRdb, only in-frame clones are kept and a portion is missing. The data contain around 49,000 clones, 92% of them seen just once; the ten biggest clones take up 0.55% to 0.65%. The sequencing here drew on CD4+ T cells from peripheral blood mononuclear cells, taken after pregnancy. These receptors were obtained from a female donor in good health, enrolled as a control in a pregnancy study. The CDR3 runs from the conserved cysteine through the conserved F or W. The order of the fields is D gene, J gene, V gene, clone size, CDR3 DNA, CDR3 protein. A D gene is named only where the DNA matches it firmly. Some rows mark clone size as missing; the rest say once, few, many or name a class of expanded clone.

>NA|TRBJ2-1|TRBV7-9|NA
TGTGCCAGCAGCTCGAGCACAGACAATGAGCAGTTCTTC
CASSSSTDNEQFF
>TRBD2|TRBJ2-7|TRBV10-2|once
TGCGCCAGCAGTGAGTACGGCGGGGGGGCCTCCTACGAGCAGTACTTC
CASSEYGGGASYEQYF
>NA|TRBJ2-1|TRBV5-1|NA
TGCGCCACCTCCGTGGGACTCCGTCCCCTAGGGTCCAATGAGCAGTTCTTC
CATSVGLRPLGSNEQFF
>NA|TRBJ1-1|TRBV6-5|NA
TGTGCCAGCAGTTTAGTGAACACTGAAGCTTTCTTT
CASSLVNTEAFF
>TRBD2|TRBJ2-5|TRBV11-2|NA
TGTGCCAGCAGCTTAGGTAGCGCGGGGCCAACCTGGGGGGGGACCCAGTACTTC
CASSLGSAGPTWGGTQYF
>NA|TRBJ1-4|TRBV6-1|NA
TGTGCCAGCAGTTCAGGGGTTGGAACTAATGAAAAACTGTTTTTT
CASSSGVGTNEKLFF
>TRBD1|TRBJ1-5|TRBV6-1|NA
TGTGCCAGCAGTGATCAGGGGGCTGGCAATCAGCCCCAGCATTTT
CASSDQGAGNQPQHF
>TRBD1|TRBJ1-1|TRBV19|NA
TGTGCCAGTAGTATTGAACAGGGGGTTAACACTGAAGCTTTCTTT
CASSIEQGVNTEAFF
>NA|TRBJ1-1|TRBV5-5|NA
TGTGCCAGCAGCCCCTTGGCGAACACTGAAGCTTTCTTT
CASSPLANTEAFF
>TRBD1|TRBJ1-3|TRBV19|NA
TGTGCCAGTAGTATCGACAGGGGTAGTGGCACCATATATTTT
CASSIDRGSGTIYF
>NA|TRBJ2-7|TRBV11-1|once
TGTGCCAGCAGCTTATCTGACAGCTCCTACGAGCAGTACTTC
CASSLSDSSYEQYF
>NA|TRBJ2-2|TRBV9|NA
TGTGCCAGCAGCCCGACTACAACCGGGGAGCTGTTTTTT
CASSPTTTGELFF
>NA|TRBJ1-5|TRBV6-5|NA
TGTGCCAGCAGTAACCAAGCCAATCAGCCCCAGCATTTT
CASSNQANQPQHF
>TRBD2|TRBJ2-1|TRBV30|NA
TGTGCCTGGATCGCCGGGACTAGCGGGGGTGGTGAGCAGTTCTTC
CAWIAGTSGGGEQFF
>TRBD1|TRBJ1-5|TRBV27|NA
TGTGCCAGCAGCTCCGGACAGGGGAGAAATCAGCCCCAGCATTTT
CASSSGQGRNQPQHF
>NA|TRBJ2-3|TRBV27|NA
TGTGCCAGCAGTTTCAGCGGTATTAAGCAGTATTTT
CASSFSGIKQYF
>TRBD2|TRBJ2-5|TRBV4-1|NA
TGCGCCAGCAGCCAAGGACTAGCGGGGGGTGTGATGTCAGCGACCCAGTACTTC
CASSQGLAGGVMSATQYF
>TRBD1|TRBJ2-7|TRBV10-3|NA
TGTGCCATCAGTGCGGGACAGGGTGGGGCGCAGTACTTC
CAISAGQGGAQYF
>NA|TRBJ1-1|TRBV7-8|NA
TGTGCCAGCAGCCCTAGGCCCACTGAAGCTTTCTTT
CASSPRPTEAFF
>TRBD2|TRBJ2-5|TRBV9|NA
TGTGCCAGCAGCGTGGGTGGGGGAGGGGTCCGAGAGACCCAGTACTTC
CASSVGGGGVRETQYF
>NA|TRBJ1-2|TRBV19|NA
TGTGCCAGTAGTCAACTTTCGGGGGGCAGTGCTGGCTACACCTTC
CASSQLSGGSAGYTF
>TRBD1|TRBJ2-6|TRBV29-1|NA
TGCAGCGTTTACCAGGGGGCTGGTGGGGCCAACGTCCTGACTTTC
CSVYQGAGGANVLTF
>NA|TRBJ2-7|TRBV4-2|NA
TGTGCCAGCAGCGCCCCCACCCGAGGCTCCGAGCAGTACTTC
CASSAPTRGSEQYF
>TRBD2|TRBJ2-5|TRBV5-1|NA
TGCGCCAGCAGCTCGGGGACTAGTGTGCAAGAGACCCAGTACTTC
CASSSGTSVQETQYF
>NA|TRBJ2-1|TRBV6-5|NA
TGTGCCACCTCCCCCGACAGGAGCTCCTACAATGAGCAGTTCTTC
CATSPDRSSYNEQFF
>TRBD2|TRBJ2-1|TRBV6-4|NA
TGTGCCAGCAGTGATAGCGGGGGGGCAAACAATGAGCAGTTCTTC
CASSDSGGANNEQFF
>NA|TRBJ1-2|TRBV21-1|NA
TGTGCCAGCAGCAAAGTCGCCAGGTATGGTGTCTATGGCTACACCTTC
CASSKVARYGVYGYTF
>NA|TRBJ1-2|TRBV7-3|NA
TGTGCCAGCAGCCCTAGTGTCGGGGACTGGGGCTACACCTTC
CASSPSVGDWGYTF
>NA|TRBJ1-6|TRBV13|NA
TGTGCCAGCAGCCCTGGCGGAGGCGCATCACCCCTCCACTTT
CASSPGGGASPLHF
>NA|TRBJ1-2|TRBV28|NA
TGTGCCAGCAGTAACTATGGTGGCTACACCTTC
CASSNYGGYTF
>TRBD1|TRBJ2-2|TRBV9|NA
TGTGCCAGCACTCCGACAGGGGGCGCCCCCGGGGAGCTGTTTTTT
CASTPTGGAPGELFF
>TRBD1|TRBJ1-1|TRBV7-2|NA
TGTGCCAGCAGCCCGTGGACAGGTGCTGAAGCTTTCTTT
CASSPWTGAEAFF
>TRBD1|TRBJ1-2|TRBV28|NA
TGTGCCAGCAGAAGTGGACAGGGGAGTGGCTACACCTTC
CASRSGQGSGYTF
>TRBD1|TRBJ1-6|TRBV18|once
TGTGCCAGCTCAGAACGACAGGGGGATAATTCACCCCTCCACTTT
CASSERQGDNSPLHF
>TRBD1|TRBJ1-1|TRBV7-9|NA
TGTGCCAGCAGCTCCCGGGACAGGGTGAACACTGAAGCTTTCTTT
CASSSRDRVNTEAFF
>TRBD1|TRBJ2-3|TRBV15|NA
TGTGCCACCAGCCGGGGACAGGGAAGCACAGATACGCAGTATTTT
CATSRGQGSTDTQYF
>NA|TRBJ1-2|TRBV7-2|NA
TGTGCCAGCAGCATTACCCCAGGGGTCTATGGCTACACCTTC
CASSITPGVYGYTF
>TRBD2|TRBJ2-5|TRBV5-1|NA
TGCGCCAGCAGCGGGACCCCGGGGCGGGGGGAGACCCAGTACTTC
CASSGTPGRGETQYF
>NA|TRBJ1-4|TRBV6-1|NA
TGTGCCAGCAGTGAAGGGGCGGGCGGACTGGGGGGTAATGAAAAACTGTTTTTT
CASSEGAGGLGGNEKLFF
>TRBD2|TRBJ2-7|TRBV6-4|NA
TGTGCCAGCAAAGATCATTCACACTCGCGGGAGGGCCAGCACGAGCAGTACTTC
CASKDHSHSREGQHEQYF
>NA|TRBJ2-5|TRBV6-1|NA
TGTGCCAGCAGCGGGGGACTGGTACAAGAGACCCAGTACTTC
CASSGGLVQETQYF
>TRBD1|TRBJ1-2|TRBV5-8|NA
TGTGCCAGCAGCACCACAGGGGGCCCGGGCTACACCTTC
CASSTTGGPGYTF
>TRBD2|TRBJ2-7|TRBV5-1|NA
TGCGCCAGCAGCTTGGGACTAGCGTACTCCTACGAGCAGTACTTC
CASSLGLAYSYEQYF
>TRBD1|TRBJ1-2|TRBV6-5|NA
TGTGCCAGCAGTCTAACCGGGACAGCTAACTATGGCTACACCTTC
CASSLTGTANYGYTF
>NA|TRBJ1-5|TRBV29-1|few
TGCAGCGTTATCCTGGACTCCGCTTGGAGCAATCAGCCCCAGCATTTT
CSVILDSAWSNQPQHF
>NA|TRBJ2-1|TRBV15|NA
TGTGCCACCAGCAGAGATCGAGGAGCGGGTAGCTCCTACAATGAGCAGTTCTTC
CATSRDRGAGSSYNEQFF
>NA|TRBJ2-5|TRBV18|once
TGTGCCAGCTCACCACCAGGTGACTACCACCAAGAGACCCAGTACTTC
CASSPPGDYHQETQYF
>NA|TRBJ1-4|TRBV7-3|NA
TGTGCCAGTCGGTGTGAAAAACTGTTTTTT
CASRCEKLFF
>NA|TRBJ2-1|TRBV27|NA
TGTGCCAGCAGTTTAGCGGGGGCAAAAGGGAATGAGCAGTTCTTC
CASSLAGAKGNEQFF
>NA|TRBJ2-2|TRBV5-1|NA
TGCGCCAGCAGTTGGTACCCCGACCAGGGTACCGGGGAGCTGTTTTTT
CASSWYPDQGTGELFF
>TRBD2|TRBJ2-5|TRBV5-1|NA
TGCGCCAGCAGCGCCGGCCCCCTCACTAGCGCAGCGGAGACCCAGTACTTC
CASSAGPLTSAAETQYF
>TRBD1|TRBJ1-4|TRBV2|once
TGTGCCAGCTCCAGCCGGGACAGAGGTGAAAAACTGTTTTTT
CASSSRDRGEKLFF
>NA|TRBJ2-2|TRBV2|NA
TGTGCCAGCAGTAATGGCCGAATCACCGGGGAGCTGTTTTTT
CASSNGRITGELFF
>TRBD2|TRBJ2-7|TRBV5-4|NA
TGTGCCAGCAGCCCCTCGAGCGGGAGTTCTAGCTCCTACGAGCAGTACTTC
CASSPSSGSSSSYEQYF